This T cell receptor (beta chain) was sequenced in a study of T cells after posttransplantation cyclophosphamide. This clone was recorded many times. Its antigen is unknown. Study-level findings and limits: Later blood repertoires were often dominated by clones from the donor CD8+ memory compartment. After PTCy, TRB diversity resembled that of CNI/methotrexate controls. Skin or GI-infiltrating T cells shared few TRB sequences with blood.

The related graft donor's blood sample was taken on the day of bone marrow donation. The V gene's germline CDR1 is SNHLY and CDR2 FYNNEI. Trimming took 5 bases from V and 2 from J, leaving 16 bases between them. The length of the CDR3 is 15 residues. Data came from immunoSEQ multiplex PCR; TCRdb stores just in-frame clones and leaves some out. This sample has around 44,000 clones, each found more than once. The rearrangement uses TRBV2 and TRBJ2-7; the D gene is possibly TRBD2 (5 bases). This receptor was taken from a man aged 35-49 years in good health, CMV-negative, and a related stem cell transplant donor. Sequencing input: PBMCs. Here the CDR3 reads CASSSDATGAYEQYF. The CDR3 DNA reads as TGTGCCAGCAGTTCCGATGCCACCGGGGCCTACGAGCAGTACTTC.